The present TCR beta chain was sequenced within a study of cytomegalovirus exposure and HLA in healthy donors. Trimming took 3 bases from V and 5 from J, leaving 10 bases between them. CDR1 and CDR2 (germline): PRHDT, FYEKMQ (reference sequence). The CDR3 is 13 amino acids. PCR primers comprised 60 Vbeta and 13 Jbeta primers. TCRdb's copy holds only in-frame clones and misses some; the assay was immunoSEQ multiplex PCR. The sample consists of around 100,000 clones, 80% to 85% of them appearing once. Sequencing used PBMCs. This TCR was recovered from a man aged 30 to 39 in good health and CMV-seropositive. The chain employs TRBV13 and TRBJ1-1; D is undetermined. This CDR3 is CASSFRGGTEAFF. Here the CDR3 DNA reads TGTGCCAGCAGCTTTCGGGGTGGGACTGAAGCTTTCTTT.